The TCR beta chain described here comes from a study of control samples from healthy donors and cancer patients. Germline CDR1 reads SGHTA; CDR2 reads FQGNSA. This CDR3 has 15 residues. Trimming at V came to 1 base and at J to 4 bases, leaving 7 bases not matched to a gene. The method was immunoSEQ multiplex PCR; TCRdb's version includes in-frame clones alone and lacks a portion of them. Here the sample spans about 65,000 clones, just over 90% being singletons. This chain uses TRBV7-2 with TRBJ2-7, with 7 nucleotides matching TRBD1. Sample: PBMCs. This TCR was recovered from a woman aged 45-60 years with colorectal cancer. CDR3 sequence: CASSLESSGGYEQYF. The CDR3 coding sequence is TGTGCCAGCAGCTTAGAATCGTCAGGGGGATACGAGCAGTACTTC.